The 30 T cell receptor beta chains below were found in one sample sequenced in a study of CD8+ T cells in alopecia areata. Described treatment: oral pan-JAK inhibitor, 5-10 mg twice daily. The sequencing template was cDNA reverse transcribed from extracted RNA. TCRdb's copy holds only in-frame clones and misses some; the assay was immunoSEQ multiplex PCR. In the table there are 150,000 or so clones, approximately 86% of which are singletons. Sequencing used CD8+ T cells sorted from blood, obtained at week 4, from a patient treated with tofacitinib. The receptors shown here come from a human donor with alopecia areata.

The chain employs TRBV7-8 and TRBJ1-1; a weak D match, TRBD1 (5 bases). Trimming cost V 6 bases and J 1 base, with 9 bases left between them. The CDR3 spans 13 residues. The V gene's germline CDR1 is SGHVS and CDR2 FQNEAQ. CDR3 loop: CASRFGANTEAFF. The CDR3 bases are TGTGCCAGCAGGTTCGGGGCGAACACTGAAGCTTTCTTT.

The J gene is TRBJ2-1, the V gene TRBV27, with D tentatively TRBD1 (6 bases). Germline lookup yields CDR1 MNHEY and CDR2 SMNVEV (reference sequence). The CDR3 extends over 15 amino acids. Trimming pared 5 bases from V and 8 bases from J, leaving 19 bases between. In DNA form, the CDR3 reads TGTGCCAGCAGTCTCCGGGACAAGTTTCCCCATGAGCAGTTCTTC. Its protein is CASSLRDKFPHEQFF.

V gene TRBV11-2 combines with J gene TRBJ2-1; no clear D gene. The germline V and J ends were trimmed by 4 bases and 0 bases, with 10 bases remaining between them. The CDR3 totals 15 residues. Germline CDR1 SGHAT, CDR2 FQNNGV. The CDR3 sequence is CASSSPLSSYNEQFF. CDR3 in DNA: TGTGCCAGCAGCTCGCCCCTCAGCTCCTACAATGAGCAGTTCTTC. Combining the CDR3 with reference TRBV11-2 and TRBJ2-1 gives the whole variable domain EAGVAQSPRYKIIEKRQSVAFWCNPISGHATLYWYQQILGQGPKLLIQFQNNGVVDDSQLPKDRFSAERLKGVDSTLKIQPAKLEDSAVYLCASSSPLSSYNEQFFGPGTRLTVL.

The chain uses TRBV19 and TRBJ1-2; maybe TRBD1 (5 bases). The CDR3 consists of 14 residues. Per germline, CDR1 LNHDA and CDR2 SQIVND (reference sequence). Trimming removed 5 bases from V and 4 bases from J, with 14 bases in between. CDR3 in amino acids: CASSSTTDRYGYTF. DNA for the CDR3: TGTGCCAGTAGTTCGACGACAGATCGCTATGGCTACACCTTC.

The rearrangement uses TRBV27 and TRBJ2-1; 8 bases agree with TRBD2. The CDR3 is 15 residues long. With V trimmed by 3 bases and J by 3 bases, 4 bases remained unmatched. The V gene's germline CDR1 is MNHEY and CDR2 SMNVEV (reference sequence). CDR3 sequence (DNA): TGTGCCAGCAGTTTTAAACTAGCGGTCTACAATGAGCAGTTCTTC. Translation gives CASSFKLAVYNEQFF.

CDR3 amino acids: CASSLAQANYGYTF. DNA of the CDR3: TGTGCCAGCAGCTTGGCACAGGCCAACTATGGCTACACCTTC. This chain joins TRBV5-4 and TRBJ1-2, with a weak D call TRBD1 (5 bases). The CDR3 extends over 14 amino acids. CDR1 is SGHNT and CDR2 is YYREEE in the germline V gene (reference sequence). Trimming took off 0 bases at V and 2 bases at J, with 8 bases between the two ends.

The DNA for the CDR3 is TGTGCCAGCAGCCCCAGGGACTACGAGCAGTACTTC. This encodes CASSPRDYEQYF. J is TRBJ2-7 and V is TRBV7-9; the D gene is possibly TRBD1 (5 bases). The CDR3 consists of 12 residues. In germline, CDR1 is SEHNR, CDR2 FQNEAQ (reference sequence). V was cut by 5 bases and J by 3 bases, with 8 bases left in between.

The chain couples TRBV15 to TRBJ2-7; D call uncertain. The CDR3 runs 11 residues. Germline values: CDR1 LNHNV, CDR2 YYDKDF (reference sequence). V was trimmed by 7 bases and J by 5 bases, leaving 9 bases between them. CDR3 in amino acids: CATKHRNEQYF. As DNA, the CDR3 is TGTGCCACCAAGCATCGGAACGAGCAGTACTTC.

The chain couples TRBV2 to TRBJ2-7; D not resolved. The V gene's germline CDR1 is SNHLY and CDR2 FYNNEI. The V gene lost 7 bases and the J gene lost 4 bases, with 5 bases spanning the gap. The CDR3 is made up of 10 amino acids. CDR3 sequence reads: CASNGYEQYF. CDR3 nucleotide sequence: TGTGCCAGCAATGGGTACGAGCAGTACTTC.

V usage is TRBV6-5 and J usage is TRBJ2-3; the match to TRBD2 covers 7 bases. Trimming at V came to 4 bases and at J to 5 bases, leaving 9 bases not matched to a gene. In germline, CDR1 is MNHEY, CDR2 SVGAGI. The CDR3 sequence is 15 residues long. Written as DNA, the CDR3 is TGTGCCAGCAGTTTCGGGACTACGGAGATAGATACGCAGTATTTT. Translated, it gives CASSFGTTEIDTQYF.

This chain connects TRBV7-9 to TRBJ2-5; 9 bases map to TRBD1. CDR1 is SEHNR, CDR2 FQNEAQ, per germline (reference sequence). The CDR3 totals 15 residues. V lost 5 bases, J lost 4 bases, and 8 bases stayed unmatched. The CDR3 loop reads CASSGGQGIPETQYF. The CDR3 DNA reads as TGTGCCAGCAGCGGGGGACAGGGAATACCAGAGACCCAGTACTTC.

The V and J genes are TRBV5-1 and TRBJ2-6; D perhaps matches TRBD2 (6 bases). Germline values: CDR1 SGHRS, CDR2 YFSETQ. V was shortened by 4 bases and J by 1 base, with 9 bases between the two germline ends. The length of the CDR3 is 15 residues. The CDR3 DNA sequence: TGCGCCAGCAGCGGAGGGACGTCTGGGGCCAACGTCCTGACTTTC. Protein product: CASSGGTSGANVLTF.

The CDR3 reads CASSPRGQETQYF. The CDR3 nucleotides are TGTGCCAGCAGCCCGAGGGGGCAAGAGACCCAGTACTTC. The chain has TRBV5-6 and TRBJ2-5; D may be TRBD1 (6 bases). Trimming stripped 4 bases from V and 2 bases from J, with 9 bases between. CDR3 length equals 13 residues. Germline loops: CDR1 SGHDT, CDR2 YYEEEE.

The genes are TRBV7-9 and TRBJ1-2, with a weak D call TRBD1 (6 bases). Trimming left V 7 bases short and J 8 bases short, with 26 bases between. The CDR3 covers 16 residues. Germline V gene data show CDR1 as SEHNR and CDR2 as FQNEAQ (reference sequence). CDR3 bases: TGTGCCAGCAACGACATTGCGTCCGGGGGCCTTTCGGGCTACACCTTC. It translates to CASNDIASGGLSGYTF.

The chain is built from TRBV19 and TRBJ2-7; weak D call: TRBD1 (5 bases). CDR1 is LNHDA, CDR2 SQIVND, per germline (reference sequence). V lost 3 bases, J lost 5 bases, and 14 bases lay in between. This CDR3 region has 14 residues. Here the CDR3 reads CASSISGRADEQYF. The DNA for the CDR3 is TGTGCCAGTAGTATTAGTGGCAGGGCGGACGAGCAGTACTTC.

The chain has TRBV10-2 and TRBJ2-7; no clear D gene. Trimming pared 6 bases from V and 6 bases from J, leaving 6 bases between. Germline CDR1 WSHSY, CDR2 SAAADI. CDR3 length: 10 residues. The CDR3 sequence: CASRSGEQYF. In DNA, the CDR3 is TGCGCCAGCAGATCAGGCGAGCAGTACTTC.

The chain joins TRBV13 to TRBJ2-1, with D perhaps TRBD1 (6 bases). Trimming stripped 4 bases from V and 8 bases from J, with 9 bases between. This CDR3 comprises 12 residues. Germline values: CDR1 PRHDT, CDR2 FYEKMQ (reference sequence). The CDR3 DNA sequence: TGTGCCAGCAGCTCCGACAGGTATGAGCAGTTCTTC. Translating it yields CASSSDRYEQFF.

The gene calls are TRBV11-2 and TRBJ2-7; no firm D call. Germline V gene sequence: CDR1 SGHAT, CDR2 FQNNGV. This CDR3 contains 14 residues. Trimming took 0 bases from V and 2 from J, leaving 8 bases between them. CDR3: CASSLDPGPYEQYF. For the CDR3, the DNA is TGTGCCAGCAGCTTAGATCCAGGCCCCTACGAGCAGTACTTC.

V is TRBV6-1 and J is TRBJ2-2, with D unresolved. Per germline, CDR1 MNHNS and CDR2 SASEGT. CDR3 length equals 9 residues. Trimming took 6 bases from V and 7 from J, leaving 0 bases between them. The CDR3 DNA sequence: TGTGCCAGCAGCGGGGAGCTGTTTTTT. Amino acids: CASSGELFF.

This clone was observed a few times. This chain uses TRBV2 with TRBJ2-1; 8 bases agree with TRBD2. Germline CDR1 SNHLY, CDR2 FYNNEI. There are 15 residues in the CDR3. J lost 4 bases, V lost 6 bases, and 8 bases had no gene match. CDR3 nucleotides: TGTGCCAGCAGCTTACTAGCGGACCTTTACAATGAGCAGTTCTTC. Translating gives CASSLLADLYNEQFF.

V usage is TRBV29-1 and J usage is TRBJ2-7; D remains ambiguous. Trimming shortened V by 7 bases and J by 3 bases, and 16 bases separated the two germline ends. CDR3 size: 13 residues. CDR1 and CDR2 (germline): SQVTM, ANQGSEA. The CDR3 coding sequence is TGCAGCGCGGCCCTTGAGCAGGTCTACGAGCAGTACTTC. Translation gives CSAALEQVYEQYF.

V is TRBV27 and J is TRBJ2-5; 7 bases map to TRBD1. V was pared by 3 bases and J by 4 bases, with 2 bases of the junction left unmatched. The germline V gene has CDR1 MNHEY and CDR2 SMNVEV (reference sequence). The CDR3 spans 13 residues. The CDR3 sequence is CASSFRTGETQYF. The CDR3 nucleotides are TGTGCCAGCAGTTTTCGGACAGGAGAGACCCAGTACTTC.

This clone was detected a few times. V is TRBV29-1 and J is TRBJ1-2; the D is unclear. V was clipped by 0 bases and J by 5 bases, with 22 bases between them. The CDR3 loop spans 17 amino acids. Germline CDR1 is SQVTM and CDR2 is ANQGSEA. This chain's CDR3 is CSVEDRLLVDYPYGYTF. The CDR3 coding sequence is TGCAGCGTTGAAGATCGGCTTTTGGTAGACTACCCGTATGGCTACACCTTC.

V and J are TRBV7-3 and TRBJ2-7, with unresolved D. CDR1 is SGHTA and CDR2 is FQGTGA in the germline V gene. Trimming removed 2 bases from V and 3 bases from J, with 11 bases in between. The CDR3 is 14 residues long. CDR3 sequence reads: CASSLGFGDYEQYF. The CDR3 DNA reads TGTGCCAGCAGCTTAGGTTTTGGGGACTACGAGCAGTACTTC.

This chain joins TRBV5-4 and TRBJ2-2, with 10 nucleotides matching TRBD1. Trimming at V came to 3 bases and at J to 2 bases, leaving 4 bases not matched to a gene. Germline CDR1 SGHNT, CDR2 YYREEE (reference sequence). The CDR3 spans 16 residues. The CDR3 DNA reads TGTGCCAGCAGCTGGGGGGACAGGGGAAACACCGGGGAGCTGTTTTTT. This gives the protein CASSWGDRGNTGELFF. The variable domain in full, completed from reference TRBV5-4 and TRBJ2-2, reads ETGVTQSPTHLIKTRGQQVTLRCSSQSGHNTVSWYQQALGQGPQFIFQYYREEENGRGNFPPRFSGLQFPNYSSELNVNALELDDSALYLCASSWGDRGNTGELFFGEGSRLTVL.

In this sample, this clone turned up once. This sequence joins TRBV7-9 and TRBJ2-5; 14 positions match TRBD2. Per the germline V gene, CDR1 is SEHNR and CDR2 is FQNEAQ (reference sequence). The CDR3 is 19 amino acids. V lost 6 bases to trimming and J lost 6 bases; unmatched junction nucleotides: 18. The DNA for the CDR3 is TGTGCCAGCAGTTATCCGGGACTAGCGGGAGAAGGGCTAGGGAAGACCCAGTACTTC. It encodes CASSYPGLAGEGLGKTQYF.

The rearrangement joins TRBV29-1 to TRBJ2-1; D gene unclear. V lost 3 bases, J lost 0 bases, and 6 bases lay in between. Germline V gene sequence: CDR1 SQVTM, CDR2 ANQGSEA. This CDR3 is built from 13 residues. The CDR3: CSVDGISYNEQFF. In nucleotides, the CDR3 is TGCAGCGTTGATGGGATCTCCTACAATGAGCAGTTCTTC.

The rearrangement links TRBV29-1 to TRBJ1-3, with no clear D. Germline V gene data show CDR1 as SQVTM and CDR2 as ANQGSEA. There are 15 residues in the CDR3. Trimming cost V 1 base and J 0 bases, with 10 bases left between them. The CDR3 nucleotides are TGCAGCGTTGAAGGGTCGGGGAGCTCTGGAAACACCATATATTTT. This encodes CSVEGSGSSGNTIYF.

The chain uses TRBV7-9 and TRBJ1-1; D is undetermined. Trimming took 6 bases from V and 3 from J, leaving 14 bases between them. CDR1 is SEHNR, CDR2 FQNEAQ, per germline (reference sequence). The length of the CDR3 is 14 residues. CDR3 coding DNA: TGTGCCAGCAGGCCGCCGGGAATGGACACTGAAGCTTTCTTT. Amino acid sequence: CASRPPGMDTEAFF.

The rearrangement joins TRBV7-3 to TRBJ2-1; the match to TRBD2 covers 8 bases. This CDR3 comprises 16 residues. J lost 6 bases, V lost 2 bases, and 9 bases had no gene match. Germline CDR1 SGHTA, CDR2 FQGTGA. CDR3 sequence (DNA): TGTGCCAGCAGCTTAGGACCTGGGACTAGTTTCAATGAGCAGTTCTTC. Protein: CASSLGPGTSFNEQFF.